The rows below give T cell receptor beta chains drawn from one sample of a study of blood T cell repertoires in COVID-19. The protocol was immunoSEQ multiplex PCR, while the TCRdb copy is restricted to in-frame clones and leaves out a portion. The sample has approximately 150,000 clones; approximately 81% are singletons. Sample: PBMCs or T cells enriched from blood (not recorded which). These TCRs come from a man between 60 and 70 years old who had recovered from COVID-19. Both conserved end residues are part of each CDR3. D genes are given only for firm matches. A row's size may be missing; if present it is once, few, many or a size class.

J	size	V	D	CDR3	DNA
TRBJ1-1	once	TRBV12-3/TRBV12-4	.	CASSNRVATEAFF	TGTGCCAGCAGCAACAGGGTGGCCACTGAAGCTTTCTTT
TRBJ2-1	.	TRBV10-3	.	CAISDSGPRKDEQFF	TGTGCCATCAGTGATAGCGGCCCAAGGAAGGATGAGCAGTTCTTC
TRBJ1-2	.	TRBV29-1	TRBD1	CSVEARTGGNYGYTF	TGCAGCGTTGAAGCTCGGACAGGTGGGAACTATGGCTACACCTTC
TRBJ2-2	.	TRBV7-2	TRBD1	CASSLERWRTGGAGELFF	TGTGCCAGCAGCTTAGAACGATGGAGGACAGGGGGCGCGGGGGAGCTGTTTTTT
TRBJ2-2	once	TRBV6-7	TRBD2	CASSYFAGANTGELFF	TGTGCCAGCAGTTACTTTGCGGGGGCGAACACCGGGGAGCTGTTTTTT
TRBJ1-5	.	TRBV28	TRBD1	CASRIRGRGSNQPQHF	TGTGCCAGCAGGATTAGGGGGCGGGGTAGCAATCAGCCCCAGCATTTT
TRBJ2-5	many	TRBV2	TRBD1	CASTVDRGRETQYF	TGTGCCAGCACCGTGGACAGGGGGCGAGAGACCCAGTACTTC
TRBJ2-7	.	TRBV13	.	CASSLASGEQYF	TGTGCCAGCAGCTTAGCGTCCGGTGAGCAGTACTTC
TRBJ2-5	.	TRBV3-1/TRBV3-2	.	CASSQDPGQKETQYF	TGTGCCAGCAGCCAAGATCCCGGACAAAAAGAGACCCAGTACTTC
TRBJ1-2	few	TRBV4-2	TRBD1	CASTSDRGNYGYTF	TGTGCCAGCACCTCGGACAGGGGAAACTATGGCTACACCTTC
TRBJ2-1	.	TRBV30	.	CAWSVAGRERNEQFF	TGTGCCTGGAGTGTAGCGGGTAGAGAAAGAAATGAGCAGTTCTTC
TRBJ1-4	once	TRBV29-1	TRBD1	CSVDPGTGSREKLFF	TGCAGCGTTGACCCCGGGACAGGGTCACGGGAAAAACTGTTTTTT
TRBJ1-3	.	TRBV9	TRBD1	CASSVAGQADTIYF	TGTGCCAGCAGCGTAGCCGGACAGGCGGACACCATATATTTT
TRBJ2-3	.	TRBV2	TRBD2	CASKTPGLELTDTQYF	TGTGCCAGCAAGACACCGGGACTAGAGTTAACAGATACGCAGTATTTT
TRBJ2-3	few	TRBV2	TRBD2	CASSPTPLATATDTQYF	TGTGCCAGCAGTCCAACCCCACTAGCGACGGCCACAGATACGCAGTATTTT
TRBJ2-5	.	TRBV5-1	.	CASSLALGTSETQYF	TGCGCCAGCAGCTTGGCCCTGGGGACATCGGAGACCCAGTACTTC
TRBJ1-2	.	TRBV19	.	CASTEMGRALSGYTF	TGTGCCAGTACGGAGATGGGCAGGGCGTTAAGTGGCTACACCTTC
TRBJ2-5	.	TRBV14	.	CASSQELGPGVQETQYF	TGTGCCAGCAGCCAAGAGTTAGGGCCAGGGGTTCAAGAGACCCAGTACTTC
TRBJ1-6	.	TRBV5-1	TRBD1	CASSLVGTGVGSPLHF	TGCGCCAGCAGCTTGGTGGGAACAGGGGTCGGATCACCCCTCCACTTT
TRBJ1-1	.	TRBV2	TRBD1	CASSGGLNTEAFF	TGTGCCAGCTCAGGGGGCCTTAACACTGAAGCTTTCTTT
TRBJ1-5	.	TRBV7-2	TRBD1	CASTGTGSIQPQHF	TGTGCCAGCACCGGGACAGGGAGCATACAGCCCCAGCATTTT